This TCR beta chain emerged from a study of shared clonotypes between healthy human individuals. Germline lookup yields CDR1 WNHNN and CDR2 SYGVQD (reference sequence). This CDR3 comprises 17 residues. V gave up 4 bases and J gave up 2 bases, with 21 bases separating them. CD45RO-negative, CCR7-selected cells formed the naive CD8 fraction, which excluded terminally differentiated effector memory CD45RA+ cells. The repertoire was sequenced with immunoSEQ multiplex PCR; TCRdb's copy has only in-frame clones and lacks some. The repertoire includes some 2.1 million clones, about 95% of them detected once, and about 1.1% sits in the top ten.

This sequence originates from a man between 18 and 29 years old in good health. The material sequenced was naive CD8+ T cells sorted from blood. J is TRBJ2-7 and V is TRBV10-1; TRBD1 might be the D (6 bases). The DNA of the CDR3 is TGCGCCAGCAGTGTCATAGGACAGATAGTCCATACCTACGAGCAGTACTTC. It is translated as CASSVIGQIVHTYEQYF.